A single sample gave rise to the 10 T cell receptor beta chains below, sequenced in a study of T cells in Graves' hyperthyroidism and ophthalmopathy. What was amplified from RNA transcripts were TCR beta CDR3 regions. The TCR CDR3 first-round RT-PCR relied on the HTBI primer set. TCRdb recomputed calls from the multiplex PCR reads with MiXCR, one row per CDR3 protein. The table lists under 500,000 distinct CDR3 sequences, more than 13% of them singletons. Specimen: blood. These receptors were taken from a man in his fifties with Graves' ophthalmopathy.

In the case of this clonotype: A much larger clone is a single base away; this may be a read error. The J gene is TRBJ2-5, the V gene TRBV7-9; D might be TRBD1 (5 bases). The germline CDR1 and CDR2 sequences are SEHNR and FQNEAQ (reference sequence). Trimming stripped 3 bases from V and 5 bases from J, with 13 bases between. This CDR3 has 14 amino acids. This CDR3 reads CASSLAIRDETQYF. The CDR3 DNA reads TGTGCCAGCAGCTTGGCGATCAGGGATGAGACCCAGTACTTC.

This clonotype was seen ten or more times. V gene TRBV30 combines with J gene TRBJ2-7; 12 bases are a match to TRBD2. This CDR3 has 14 amino acids. J lost 0 bases, V lost 6 bases, and 3 bases had no gene match. Germline-derived CDR1 and CDR2 are GTSNPN and SVGIG (reference sequence). The CDR3 region is CACLTSGSSYEQYF. The CDR3 nucleotides read TGTGCCTGCTTGACTAGCGGGAGCTCCTACGAGCAGTACTTC.

The chain combines TRBV4-1 with TRBJ1-2; 8 positions match TRBD1. The CDR3 is 15 residues long. The J segment lost 4 bases and the V segment lost 6 bases, leaving 10 bases of the junction unmatched. Germline CDR1 and CDR2: MGHRA and YSYEKL. As DNA, the CDR3 is TGCGCCAGCAGGGAGAATCCGGGACAGGCCTATGGCTACACCTTC. This translates into CASRENPGQAYGYTF.

This clonotype was seen a handful of times. The V call is TRBV20-1, the J call TRBJ2-5; 12 positions match TRBD2. V lost 6 bases and J lost 13; bases outside the gene matches: 15. Germline lookup yields CDR1 DFQATT and CDR2 SNEGSKA (reference sequence). This CDR3 comprises 14 residues. The CDR3 loop reads CSATTSGGPLFRYF. The CDR3 bases are TGCAGTGCAACGACTAGCGGGGGCCCCTTGTTTCGGTACTTC.

This clonotype appeared many times. The chain links TRBV7-9 to TRBJ2-7, with D unclear. In germline, CDR1 is SEHNR, CDR2 FQNEAQ (reference sequence). The CDR3 extends over 13 amino acids. The V and J ends lost 3 bases and 6 bases respectively, with 12 bases between them. The CDR3 nucleotides read TGTGCCAGCAGCTTCGCCTCTGGTCTCGAGCAGTACTTC. The encoded protein is CASSFASGLEQYF.

This clonotype was recorded a few times. The rearrangement uses TRBV29-1 and TRBJ2-5; 7 bases are a match to TRBD2. The length of the CDR3 is 13 residues. Germline V gives CDR1 SQVTM, CDR2 ANQGSEA. The V and J ends lost 7 bases and 1 base, in that order; junction bases with no gene match: 6. In DNA form, the CDR3 reads TGCAGCGGGGGGGGGGGATTCCAAGAGACCCAGTACTTC. It codes for CSGGGGFQETQYF.

This clonotype was detected a few times. This sequence joins TRBV20-1 and TRBJ2-2; D not certain. The CDR3 consists of 13 residues. Germline V CDR1 and CDR2: DFQATT, SNEGSKA (reference sequence). V was trimmed by 0 bases and J by 2 bases, leaving 4 bases between them. The CDR3 is CSAREANTGELFF. In nucleotides, the CDR3 is TGCAGTGCTAGAGAGGCAAACACCGGGGAGCTGTTTTTT.

This clonotype was counted many times. A read error may produce the germline difference seen at one junction end. The V and J genes are TRBV29-1 and TRBJ2-5; the D gene is possibly TRBD2 (6 bases). The CDR3 totals 20 residues. The germline gives CDR1 SQVTM, CDR2 ANQGSEA. CDR3 DNA: TGCAGCCGGTGGGGCGGGGTTGGAGCGCGGACGTGGGAGGTCCAAAAGACCCAGTACTTC. It yields the protein CSRWGGVGARTWEVQKTQYF. Looking up the rest from reference TRBV29-1 and TRBJ2-5 gives the full variable domain: SAVISQKPSRDICQRGTSLTIQCQVDSQVTMMFWYRQQPGQSLTLIATANQGSEATYESGFVIDKFPISRPNLTFSTLTVSNMSPEDSSIYLCSRWGGVGARTWEVQKTQYFGPGTRLLVL.

The chain combines TRBV11-3 with TRBJ2-2; D uncertain. V gave up 6 bases and J gave up 8 bases, with 4 bases separating them. Germline assignment: CDR1 SGHNT and CDR2 YENEEA. CDR3 length equals 10 residues. The CDR3, as DNA: TGTGCCAGCAGAGAGGGGGAGCTGTTTTTT. Translation: CASREGELFF.

This clonotype was observed a few times. This may arise from a read error, as a much more abundant clone is one base away. V and J are TRBV18 and TRBJ2-1; no firm D call. The V end was cut by 2 bases, the J end by 12 bases, with 14 bases between. This CDR3 contains 13 residues. Germline lookup yields CDR1 KGHSH and CDR2 LQKENI. The CDR3: CASSPSYVVTQFF. CDR3 DNA: TGTGCCAGCTCACCATCTTATGTGGTGACGCAGTTCTTC. The full variable domain, with the rest looked up from reference TRBV18 and TRBJ2-1, is NAGVMQNPRHLVRRRGQEARLRCSPMKGHSHVYWYRQLPEEGLKFMVYLQKENIIDESGMPKERFSAEFPKEGPSILRIQQVVRGDSAAYFCASSPSYVVTQFFGPGTRLTVL.